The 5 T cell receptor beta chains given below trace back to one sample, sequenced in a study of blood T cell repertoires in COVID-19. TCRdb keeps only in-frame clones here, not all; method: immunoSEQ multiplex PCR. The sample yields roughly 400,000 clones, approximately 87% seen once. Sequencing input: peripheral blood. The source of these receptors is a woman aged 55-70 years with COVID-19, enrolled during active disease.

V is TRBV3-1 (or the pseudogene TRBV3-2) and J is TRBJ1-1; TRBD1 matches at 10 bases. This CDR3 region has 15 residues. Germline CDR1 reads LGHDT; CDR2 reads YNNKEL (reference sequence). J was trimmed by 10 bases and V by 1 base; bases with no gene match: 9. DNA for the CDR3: TGTGCCAGCAGCCAAGGACGACAGGGGGCCGGGGGAGCTTTCTTT. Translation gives CASSQGRQGAGGAFF.

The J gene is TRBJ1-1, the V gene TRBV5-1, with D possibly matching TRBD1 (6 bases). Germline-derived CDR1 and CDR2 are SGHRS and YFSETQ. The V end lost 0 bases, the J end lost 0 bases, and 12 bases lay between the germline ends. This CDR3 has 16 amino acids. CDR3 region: CASSLGQALMNTEAFF. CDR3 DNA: TGCGCCAGCAGCTTGGGACAGGCCCTTATGAACACTGAAGCTTTCTTT.

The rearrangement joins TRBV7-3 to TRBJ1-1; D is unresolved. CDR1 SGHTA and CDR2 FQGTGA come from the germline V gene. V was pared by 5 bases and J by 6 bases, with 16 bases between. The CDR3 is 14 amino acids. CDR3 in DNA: TGTGCCAGCAGCCCCACCGTGTTGGGCCCTGAAGCTTTCTTT. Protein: CASSPTVLGPEAFF.

Here the CDR3 DNA reads TGCGCCAGCAGCCCAGGAGCGACAGGGAAGTGGTATGGCTACACCTTC. It is translated as CASSPGATGKWYGYTF. The genes are TRBV5-1 and TRBJ1-2; 7 bases fit TRBD1. There are 16 residues in the CDR3. The germline V gene has CDR1 SGHRS and CDR2 YFSETQ. J gave up 5 bases and V 4 bases, and 14 bases lay outside the gene matches.

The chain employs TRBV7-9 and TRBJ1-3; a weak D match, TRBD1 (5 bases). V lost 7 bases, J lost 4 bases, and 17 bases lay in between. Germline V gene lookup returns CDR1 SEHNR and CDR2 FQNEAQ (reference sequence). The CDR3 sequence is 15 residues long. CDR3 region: CASNTRGRGGNTIYF. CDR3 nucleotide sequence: TGTGCCAGCAACACGCGGGGGAGGGGCGGAAACACCATATATTTT.